The 14 T cell receptor beta chains reported below all come from one sample, sequenced in a study of identical twins. TCRdb reanalysed the 5' RACE reads using MiXCR and keeps one entry per CDR3 protein. The sample records approximately 470,000 distinct CDR3 sequences, 14% being singletons. The data also belong to a second study, concerning yellow fever vaccine responses in identical twins.

Sequencing was done on a sample of CD4+ T cells sorted from blood. The receptors were gathered from a woman aged 18-29 years in good health.

This clonotype occurred a few times. This sequence joins TRBV7-2 and TRBJ2-5; 7 bases are a match to TRBD2. V gave up 3 bases and J gave up 5 bases; unmatched junction bases: 9. This CDR3 region has 15 residues. CDR1 and CDR2 (germline): SGHTA, FQGNSA. CDR3 DNA: TGTGCCAGCAGCTTCACCGGGGAGGGGCGGGAGACCCAGTACTTC. It encodes CASSFTGEGRETQYF.

This clonotype was seen ten or more times. J is TRBJ2-3 and V is TRBV12-3 or TRBV12-4; D remains ambiguous. Trimming left V 5 bases short and J 1 base short, with 13 bases between. The CDR3 runs to 15 residues. The CDR3 coding sequence is TGTGCCAGCAGTCCTCGGCCCGTTGGCACAGATACGCAGTATTTT. Protein: CASSPRPVGTDTQYF.

This clonotype occurred a few times. The J gene is TRBJ1-1, the V gene TRBV2; 8 bases line up with TRBD1. Germline CDR1 SNHLY, CDR2 FYNNEI. The CDR3 runs 14 residues. With V trimmed by 3 bases and J by 6 bases, 6 bases remained unmatched. CDR3 residues: CASSETGVNPEAFF. CDR3 sequence (DNA): TGTGCCAGCAGTGAGACAGGGGTAAATCCTGAAGCTTTCTTT. Complete variable domain (other parts from reference TRBV2 and TRBJ1-1): EPEVTQTPSHQVTQMGQEVILRCVPISNHLYFYWYRQILGQKVEFLVSFYNNEISEKSEIFDDQFSVERPDGSNFTLKIRSTKLEDSAMYFCASSETGVNPEAFFGQGTRLTVV.

This clonotype turned up a few times. V and J are TRBV3-1 and TRBJ1-2; D gene ambiguous. CDR1 LGHDT and CDR2 YNNKEL come from the germline V gene (reference sequence). The CDR3 runs 15 residues. V was cut by 1 base and J by 0 bases, with 9 bases left in between. The CDR3 bases are TGTGCCAGCAGCCAAGGCGGCAGAACTAACTATGGCTACACCTTC. It encodes CASSQGGRTNYGYTF.

In this sample, this clonotype turned up a few times. V is TRBV20-1 and J is TRBJ2-1; 9 bases align to TRBD1. The germline V gene has CDR1 DFQATT and CDR2 SNEGSKA (reference sequence). With V trimmed by 7 bases and J by 8 bases, 12 bases remained unmatched. This CDR3 region has 14 residues. CDR3 nucleotide sequence: TGCAGTGTTCCGGGAGGACAGGGGCGTTATGAGCAGTTCTTC. Amino acid sequence: CSVPGGQGRYEQFF.

The rearrangement uses TRBV4-2 and TRBJ2-7; 9 positions agree with TRBD1. V shed 4 bases, J shed 6 bases, and the junction held 16 bases outside the gene matches. The CDR3 consists of 17 residues. Germline values: CDR1 LGHNA, CDR2 YNFKEQ. The CDR3 sequence is CASSPRVMGQGKGEQYF. In DNA, the CDR3 is TGTGCCAGCAGCCCAAGGGTAATGGGACAGGGAAAGGGCGAGCAGTACTTC.

This clonotype was counted ten times or more. This chain joins TRBV5-5 and TRBJ1-5, with 7 positions matching TRBD1. Germline-derived CDR1 and CDR2 are SGHKS and YYEKEE (reference sequence). Trimming at V came to 4 bases and at J to 0 bases, leaving 4 bases not matched to a gene. This CDR3 is 15 amino acids long. The CDR3: CASSATGNSNQPQHF. The DNA for the CDR3 is TGTGCCAGCAGCGCGACAGGGAATAGCAATCAGCCCCAGCATTTT.

This clonotype has a handful of counts. The chain has TRBV9 and TRBJ2-7; perhaps TRBD2 as D (5 bases). The CDR3 covers 14 residues. Deletions cut 0 bases from V and 3 bases from J, with 10 bases between. The germline CDR1 and CDR2 sequences are SGDLS and YYNGEE. CDR3 nucleotides: TGTGCCAGCAGCGTAGCGTTCGAGGGCTACGAGCAGTACTTC. Its translation: CASSVAFEGYEQYF.

This chain links TRBV10-3 with TRBJ2-2; D possibly uses TRBD1 or TRBD2 (5 bases each). Trimming left V 6 bases short and J 2 bases short, with 10 bases between. The CDR3 is 14 amino acids. The V gene's germline CDR1 is ENHRY and CDR2 SYGVKD. This chain's CDR3 is CAIRRDANTGELFF. DNA for the CDR3: TGTGCCATCAGACGGGACGCCAACACCGGGGAGCTGTTTTTT.

This clonotype showed up just a few times. CDR3 sequence: CAIRGGGGHYEQYF. CDR3 sequence (DNA): TGTGCCATCAGAGGCGGAGGAGGACACTACGAGCAGTACTTC. V and J are TRBV10-3 and TRBJ2-7; D tentatively fits TRBD1 or TRBD2 (5 bases each). The V gene's germline CDR1 is ENHRY and CDR2 SYGVKD. The CDR3 runs 14 residues. The V end was cut by 6 bases, the J end by 3 bases, with 15 bases between.

This clonotype has just a few counts. J is TRBJ2-7 and V is TRBV6-5; D is possibly TRBD2 (6 bases). CDR1 MNHEY and CDR2 SVGAGI come from the germline V gene. The V end lost 0 bases, the J end lost 0 bases, and 12 bases lay between the germline ends. This CDR3 is built from 16 residues. CDR3 in amino acids: CASSYSFRESSYEQYF. The CDR3 region has the DNA TGTGCCAGCAGTTACTCGTTCCGGGAGAGCTCCTACGAGCAGTACTTC.

This clonotype was detected many times. The chain has TRBV3-1 and TRBJ1-2, with a possible D match to TRBD1 (5 bases). Germline V gene sequence: CDR1 LGHDT, CDR2 YNNKEL (reference sequence). V lost 1 base and J lost 8, with 17 bases in between. This CDR3 has 15 amino acids. The DNA for the CDR3 is TGTGCCAGCAGCCAAGCGGTAAGGGGATTGTTCGGCTACACCTTC. It translates to CASSQAVRGLFGYTF.

This clonotype turned up a few times. J is TRBJ2-5 and V is TRBV5-1; tentative D call: TRBD1 (5 bases). Deletions cut 0 bases from V and 0 bases from J, with 9 bases between. This CDR3 has 15 residues. CDR1 is SGHRS and CDR2 is YFSETQ in the germline V gene. CDR3 residues: CASSLESGYQETQYF. The CDR3, as DNA: TGCGCCAGCAGCTTGGAGTCAGGGTACCAAGAGACCCAGTACTTC. Variable domain in full (rest from reference TRBV5-1 and TRBJ2-5): KAGVTQTPRYLIKTRGQQVTLSCSPISGHRSVSWYQQTPGQGLQFLFEYFSETQRNKGNFPGRFSGRQFSNSRSEMNVSTLELGDSALYLCASSLESGYQETQYFGPGTRLLVL.

The table lists this clonotype with many counts. The J gene is TRBJ1-1, the V gene TRBV15; maybe TRBD1 (5 bases). With 2 bases removed from V and 3 bases from J, the gap between germline ends came to 13 bases. The CDR3 spans 15 residues. Germline V CDR1 and CDR2: LNHNV, YYDKDF (reference sequence). CDR3 nucleotides: TGTGCCACCAGCAGATCCACGGGGACGCACACTGAAGCTTTCTTT. Translation gives CATSRSTGTHTEAFF.